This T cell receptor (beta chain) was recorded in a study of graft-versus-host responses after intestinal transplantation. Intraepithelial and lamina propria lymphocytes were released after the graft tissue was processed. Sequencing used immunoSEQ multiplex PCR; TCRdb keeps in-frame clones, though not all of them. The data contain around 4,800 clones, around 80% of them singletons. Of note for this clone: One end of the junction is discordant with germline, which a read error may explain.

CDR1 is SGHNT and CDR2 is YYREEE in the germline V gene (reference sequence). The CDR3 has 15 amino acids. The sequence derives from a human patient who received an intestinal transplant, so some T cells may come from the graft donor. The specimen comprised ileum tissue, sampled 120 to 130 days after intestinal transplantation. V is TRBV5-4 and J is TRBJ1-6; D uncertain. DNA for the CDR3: TGTGCCAGCAGCTATGAAGACTCCTATAATTCACCCCCCCACTTT. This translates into CASSYEDSYNSPPHF.